This T cell receptor beta chain originates from a study of graft-versus-host responses after intestinal transplantation (dated by TCRdb to the early 2020s). Broadly, across the study: The transplants that recipients got were multivisceral, liver-intestinal, or isolated intestinal. Anti-thymocyte globulin induction was given to all recipients, followed by maintenance tacrolimus and steroids for about 3 years. After intestinal transplantation, graft-versus-host and host-versus-graft alloreactive T cell clones were followed in the graft, circulation and bone marrow using bulk TCR-beta CDR3 sequencing. To identify alloreactive clones, pre-transplant mixed lymphocyte reaction products were sequenced and then compared with unstimulated pre-transplant donor and recipient T cells. The cohort enrolled some 23 intestinal transplant recipients, one of whom was a retransplant, and 3 patients without pretransplant specimens were excluded. A peak of at least 4% donor T cells among recipient peripheral blood mononuclear cells was the definition used for donor T cell macrochimerism. Instead of going to the commercial service, samples from a few later patients were sequenced in-house on an Illumina MiSeq and processed with MiXCR.

From the germline V gene, CDR1 is SGDLS and CDR2 is YYNGEE. Reading from cysteine to phenylalanine, the CDR3 counts 18 amino acids. The retained sequence is limited to the CDR3, 54 bases, with the frame set at the first base. At the junction V is shortened by 3 bases and J by 1 base; bases outside the gene matches: 8. In the paper's terms, the time point label means: cells obtained before transplantation from donor or recipient. CD3+CD4+ and CD3+CD8+ populations were FACS-sorted from unstimulated pre-transplant donor and recipient cells taken from spleen or lymph nodes. On the study overall, not on this receptor specifically: GvH clones were detected in recipient bone marrow, and some appeared earlier in ileal mucosa or blood, consistent with an intestinal mucosal origin. Conclusions were limited by the relatively low number and heterogeneity of intestinal transplant patients. Patients with donor T cell macrochimerism had high GvH to HvG T cell clonal ratios in their allografts. Early after transplant, declines in HvG clones were associated with peak levels of circulating GvH clones.

The library came from the immunoSEQ multiplex PCR assay. In most patients, genomic DNA was isolated using the Qiagen DNeasy Blood and Tissue Kit and sent frozen to Adaptive Biotechnologies for TCR sequencing. For most patients, high-throughput TCR-beta CDR3 sequencing of genomic DNA was performed by Adaptive Biotechnologies. The authors processed their data as follows. TCR sequencing data were retrieved from Adaptive's ImmunoSEQ software for around 18 patients, whereas a few other patients were processed with MiXCR and VDJtools. CD4 versus CD8 sorting errors were corrected by removing sequences found in both subsets at a frequency ratio below 5:1. Because the origin of CDR3 nucleotide sequences shared between donor and recipient could not be assigned, those sequences were removed. At least 2-fold expansion over unstimulated cells and a minimum CFSE-low frequency of 0.002% (template counts) or 0.001% (read counts) were required for clones to be classified as alloreactive. A clone was considered mappable if detected in the sequenced pre-transplant spleen, lymph node, or MLR CFSE-low populations of the donor or recipient. Cumulative frequency of alloreactive clones was calculated as a percentage of all sequences weighted by copy number. TCRdb mirrors the immuneACCESS table, restricted to in-frame sequences. Some clones are absent from its copies; in checked studies, under half trace to an unresolved V gene, and the reason for the others is unknown. The DNA gave D and trimming, while V, J and clone size come from that table. In this sample the table shows some 120,000 clones, about 92% of which occur a single time. Approximately 1.2% of the sample lies in the top ten.

This clone showed up just once. Its antigen is currently not known. Within one base of it there is no much larger clone, and no base qualities were kept. This clonotype was obtained from a human donor who was the organ donor for an intestinal transplant. This receptor chain uses TRBV9 and TRBJ2-3; 13 junctional bases match TRBD2. This sample comprised unstimulated CD8+ T cells sorted from spleen or lymph node cells, obtained before transplant. The CDR3: CASSAGLAGDYGTDTQYF. DNA sequence: TGTGCCAGCAGCGCCGGACTAGCGGGAGACTACGGCACAGATACGCAGTATTTT. The variable domain in full, with residues beyond the CDR3 obtained from the reference TRBV9 and TRBJ2-3 genes, is DSGVTQTPKHLITATGQRVTLRCSPRSGDLSVYWYQQSLDQGLQFLIQYYNGEERAKGNILERFSAQQFPDLHSELNLSSLELGDSALYFCASSAGLAGDYGTDTQYFGPGTRLTVL.